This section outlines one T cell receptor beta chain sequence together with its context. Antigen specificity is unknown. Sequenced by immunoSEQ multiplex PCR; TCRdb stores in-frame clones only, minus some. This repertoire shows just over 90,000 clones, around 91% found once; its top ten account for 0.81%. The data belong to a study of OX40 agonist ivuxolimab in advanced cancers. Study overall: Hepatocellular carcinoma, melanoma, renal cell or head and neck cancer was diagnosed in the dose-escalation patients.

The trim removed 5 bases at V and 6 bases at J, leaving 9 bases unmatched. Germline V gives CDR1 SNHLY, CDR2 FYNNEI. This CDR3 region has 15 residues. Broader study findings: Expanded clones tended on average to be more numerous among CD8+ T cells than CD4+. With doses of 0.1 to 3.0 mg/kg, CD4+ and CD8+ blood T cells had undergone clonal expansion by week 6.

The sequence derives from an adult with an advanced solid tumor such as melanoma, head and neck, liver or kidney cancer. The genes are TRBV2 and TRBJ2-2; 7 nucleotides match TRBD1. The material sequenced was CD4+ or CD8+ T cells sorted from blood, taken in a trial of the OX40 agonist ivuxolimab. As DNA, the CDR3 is TGTGCCAGCAGTCGGGACAGAATCTGGCCCGGGGAGCTGTTTTTT. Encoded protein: CASSRDRIWPGELFF. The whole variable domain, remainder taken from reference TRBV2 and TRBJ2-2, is EPEVTQTPSHQVTQMGQEVILRCVPISNHLYFYWYRQILGQKVEFLVSFYNNEISEKSEIFDDQFSVERPDGSNFTLKIRSTKLEDSAMYFCASSRDRIWPGELFFGEGSRLTVL.